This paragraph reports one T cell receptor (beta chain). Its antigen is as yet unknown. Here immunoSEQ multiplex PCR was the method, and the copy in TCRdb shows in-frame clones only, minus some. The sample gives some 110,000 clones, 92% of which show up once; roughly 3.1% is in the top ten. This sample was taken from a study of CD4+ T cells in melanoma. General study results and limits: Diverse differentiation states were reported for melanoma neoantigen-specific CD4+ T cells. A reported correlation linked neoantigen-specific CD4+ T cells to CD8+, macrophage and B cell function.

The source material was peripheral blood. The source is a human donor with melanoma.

The CDR3 coding sequence is TGTGCCAGTACCTTATGGGACAGGGGCGCCGAGAGTGAGCAGTTCTTC. Residues: CASTLWDRGAESEQFF. This chain links TRBV19 with TRBJ2-1; 10 bases map to TRBD1. V was pared by 7 bases and J by 9 bases, with 15 bases of the junction left unmatched. CDR1 and CDR2 (germline): LNHDA, SQIVND (reference sequence). The CDR3 totals 16 residues.